Presented here are 21 T cell receptor beta chains from one specimen sequenced in a study of shared T cell receptors in the human thymus. Clones were sequenced by immunoSEQ multiplex PCR, and TCRdb holds only the in-frame ones, with some missing. In the table there are 700,000 or so clones, 75% to 90% of which are singletons. Separately, the same data were catalogued under a study of human thymus T cells.

The source material was thymocytes. Source of these receptors: a girl under three years old with a congenital heart defect.

The chain carries TRBV20-1 and TRBJ2-7, with a possible D match to TRBD1 (5 bases). Germline-derived CDR1 and CDR2 are DFQATT and SNEGSKA (reference sequence). There are 9 residues in the CDR3. Trimming pared 6 bases from V and 9 bases from J, leaving 9 bases between. Here the CDR3 reads CSANRRQYF. The CDR3 DNA reads as TGCAGTGCCAACAGGAGGCAGTACTTC.

The rearrangement links TRBV28 to TRBJ1-1; D unclear. Deletions cut 5 bases from V and 4 bases from J, with 20 bases between. The CDR3 runs to 16 residues. Germline assignment: CDR1 MDHEN and CDR2 SYDVKM. The CDR3 sequence is CASSPPYEVRSTEAFF. CDR3 in DNA: TGTGCCAGCAGTCCTCCTTACGAGGTTAGGAGCACTGAAGCTTTCTTT.

The chain recombines TRBV29-1 with TRBJ2-1; 14 bases agree with TRBD2. This CDR3 has 13 residues. V shed 6 bases and J 9 bases; nucleotides not matched to a gene: 4. Per the germline V gene, CDR1 is SQVTM and CDR2 is ANQGSEA. In DNA form, the CDR3 reads TGCAGCGTCGGACTAGCGGGGGGCATTGAGCAGTTCTTC. Its translation: CSVGLAGGIEQFF.

V usage is TRBV9 and J usage is TRBJ2-5, with 7 positions matching TRBD2. CDR1 and CDR2 from the germline V gene are SGDLS and YYNGEE. J gave up 5 bases and V 0 bases, and 22 bases lay outside the gene matches. CDR3 length: 20 amino acids. The CDR3 DNA follows: TGTGCCAGCAGCGTAGGGTCCCCCACTAGCGACTCTAGAAAGCGGGAGACCCAGTACTTC. This translates into CASSVGSPTSDSRKRETQYF. Full variable domain (remainder filled in from reference TRBV9 and TRBJ2-5): DSGVTQTPKHLITATGQRVTLRCSPRSGDLSVYWYQQSLDQGLQFLIQYYNGEERAKGNILERFSAQQFPDLHSELNLSSLELGDSALYFCASSVGSPTSDSRKRETQYFGPGTRLLVL.

This chain uses TRBV28 with TRBJ2-5, with D maybe TRBD2 (5 bases). CDR3 size: 17 residues. The germline gives CDR1 MDHEN, CDR2 SYDVKM. The ends were cut back, 3 bases at V and 4 bases at J, with 21 bases in the middle. In DNA form, the CDR3 reads TGTGCCAGCAGTTTTCCCATGACTACCAGGCCCCCAGAGACCCAGTACTTC. Encoded protein: CASSFPMTTRPPETQYF.

The rearrangement joins TRBV7-2 to TRBJ2-7; the D gene is possibly TRBD2 (7 bases). V was shortened by 6 bases and J by 0 bases, with 24 bases between the two germline ends. CDR3 length: 18 amino acids. Germline V gene lookup returns CDR1 SGHTA and CDR2 FQGNSA. The CDR3 loop is CASRPHCGGSGDSYEQYF. In nucleotides, the CDR3 is TGTGCCAGCAGGCCGCACTGCGGGGGCTCCGGGGACTCCTACGAGCAGTACTTC.

V and J are TRBV6-5 and TRBJ1-2; D gene ambiguous. The CDR3 has 13 amino acids. CDR1 is MNHEY and CDR2 is SVGAGI in the germline V gene. The germline V and J ends were trimmed by 6 bases and 7 bases, with 15 bases remaining between them. The CDR3 DNA follows: TGTGCCAGCAGATGCCAGCCGGCGGGTGGCTACACCTTC. Amino acids: CASRCQPAGGYTF.

This chain uses TRBV4-2 with TRBJ2-5; 7 nucleotides agree with TRBD1. The CDR3 sequence is 14 residues long. With V trimmed by 8 bases and J by 2 bases, 8 bases remained unmatched. Germline V lookup: CDR1 LGHNA, CDR2 YNFKEQ. CDR3 amino acids: CASQQPGQQETQYF. In DNA form, the CDR3 reads TGTGCCAGCCAACAACCGGGACAGCAAGAGACCCAGTACTTC.

This clone was observed once. The chain uses TRBV5-3 and TRBJ2-2; the D gene is possibly TRBD1 (6 bases). TRBV5-3 is an ORF; its function is uncertain. Trimming stripped 6 bases from V and 4 bases from J, with 13 bases between. The CDR3 is 14 residues long. In DNA, the CDR3 is TGTGCCAGAAACCGACAGGCCAGCACCGGGGAGCTGTTTTTT. As protein: CARNRQASTGELFF.

This rearrangement joins TRBV28 to TRBJ1-2; 7 nucleotides agree with TRBD1. Germline V lookup: CDR1 MDHEN, CDR2 SYDVKM. With 8 bases clipped from V and 8 bases from J, the junction kept 20 bases outside the gene matches. The CDR3 consists of 16 residues. The CDR3 DNA reads TGTGCCAGCCCCCTTGGGGACAGAATCTATGGCTGGGGCTACACCTTC. Amino acids: CASPLGDRIYGWGYTF.

The V gene is TRBV25-1, the J gene TRBJ1-2; 9 nucleotides line up with TRBD1. V shed 3 bases and J 5 bases; nucleotides not matched to a gene: 4. CDR1 and CDR2 from the germline V gene are MGHDK and SYGVNS. CDR3 length equals 14 residues. CDR3 coding DNA: TGTGCCAGCAGTGAGTCGACAGGGGGGTATGGCTACACCTTC. Translated, it gives CASSESTGGYGYTF.

J is TRBJ1-4 and V is TRBV10-3; D possibly corresponds to TRBD1 (6 bases). This CDR3 has 13 amino acids. Between the trimmed V and J ends, which lost 6 bases and 7 bases, there was a span of 12 bases. The germline V gene has CDR1 ENHRY and CDR2 SYGVKD. CDR3 region: CAIRNTGSEKLFF. In DNA form, the CDR3 reads TGTGCCATCAGAAACACAGGGTCTGAAAAACTGTTTTTT.

This rearrangement joins TRBV6-5 to TRBJ1-2; D may be TRBD1 (5 bases). This CDR3 is built from 13 residues. The germline V gene has CDR1 MNHEY and CDR2 SVGAGI. Trimming removed 7 bases at V and 0 bases at J, with 9 bases between. The CDR3 coding sequence is TGTGCCAGCACGGCAGGGACTAACTATGGCTACACCTTC. Protein: CASTAGTNYGYTF.

The genes are TRBV7-6 and TRBJ2-3; possibly TRBD2 for D (6 bases). CDR1 and CDR2 from the germline V gene are SGHVS and FNYEAQ. Trimming stripped 1 base from V and 1 base from J, with 15 bases between. This CDR3 is built from 17 residues. Here the CDR3 DNA reads TGTGCCAGCAGCTTAGGTTCGGCCGGGGGACGCACAGATACGCAGTATTTT. The encoded protein is CASSLGSAGGRTDTQYF. Combining the CDR3 with reference TRBV7-6 and TRBJ2-3 gives the whole variable domain GAGVSQSPRYKVTKRGQDVALRCDPISGHVSLYWYRQALGQGPEFLTYFNYEAQQDKSGLPNDRFSAERPEGSISTLTIQRTEQRDSAMYRCASSLGSAGGRTDTQYFGPGTRLTVL.

This chain uses TRBV9 with TRBJ2-2; 8 nucleotides agree with TRBD2. Germline CDR1 and CDR2: SGDLS and YYNGEE. The CDR3 consists of 17 residues. J lost 6 bases, V lost 4 bases, and 14 bases had no gene match. The DNA for the CDR3 is TGTGCCAGCAGCCGTTATCTGGCGGGGGGTAGAGCCGGGGAGCTGTTTTTT. It specifies CASSRYLAGGRAGELFF.

J is TRBJ1-6 and V is TRBV4-3; D uncertain. Germline V lookup: CDR1 LGHNA, CDR2 YSLEER. V was pared by 1 base and J by 8 bases, with 9 bases between. The CDR3 consists of 14 residues. The CDR3 coding sequence is TGCGCCAGCAGCCAAGTGCGCCCCTATTCACCCCTCCACTTT. Amino acids: CASSQVRPYSPLHF.

The chain uses TRBV30 and TRBJ2-7; 8 positions match TRBD2. J gave up 5 bases and V 5 bases, and 11 bases lay outside the gene matches. The CDR3 totals 14 residues. Germline CDR1 and CDR2: GTSNPN and SVGIG (reference sequence). In DNA form, the CDR3 reads TGTGCCTGGGTCCGCGAGCGGGGGAGGCACGAGCAGTACTTC. Translation gives CAWVRERGRHEQYF.

The chain employs TRBV4-1 and TRBJ1-1; D is possibly TRBD1 (5 bases). Trimming stripped 3 bases from V and 0 bases from J, with 17 bases between. Germline lookup yields CDR1 MGHRA and CDR2 YSYEKL. The CDR3 runs 17 residues. For the CDR3, the DNA is TGCGCCAGCAGCCACCTCGACAGCAGCTCCATGAACACTGAAGCTTTCTTT. Translating it yields CASSHLDSSSMNTEAFF.

The chain is built from TRBV5-6 and TRBJ1-1; D not certain. The CDR3 loop spans 11 amino acids. V dropped 4 bases and J dropped 2 bases, with 3 bases sitting between them. CDR1 and CDR2 (germline): SGHDT, YYEEEE. CDR3 in amino acids: CASSLNTEAFF. The CDR3 DNA reads TGTGCCAGCAGCCTAAACACTGAAGCTTTCTTT.

V is TRBV9 and J is TRBJ2-1, with TRBD1 identical over 10 bases. Germline values: CDR1 SGDLS, CDR2 YYNGEE. The CDR3 extends over 15 amino acids. V gave up 0 bases and J gave up 7 bases; unmatched junction bases: 4. CDR3 loop: CASSVEGQGHNEQFF. DNA of the CDR3: TGTGCCAGCAGCGTAGAGGGACAGGGGCATAATGAGCAGTTCTTC. The variable domain in full, with the rest retrieved from reference TRBV9 and TRBJ2-1, is DSGVTQTPKHLITATGQRVTLRCSPRSGDLSVYWYQQSLDQGLQFLIQYYNGEERAKGNILERFSAQQFPDLHSELNLSSLELGDSALYFCASSVEGQGHNEQFFGPGTRLTVL.

The chain is built from TRBV19 and TRBJ1-2, with TRBD1 identical over 7 bases. The CDR3 contains 16 residues. From germline, CDR1 is LNHDA and CDR2 SQIVND (reference sequence). After removal of 5 bases from V and 0 bases from J, the junction contained 9 bases not matched to a gene. The CDR3 sequence is CASSPTRDRTNYGYTF. The CDR3 DNA sequence: TGTGCCAGTAGTCCGACCCGGGACAGAACTAACTATGGCTACACCTTC.